These T cell receptor beta chains were read from a single sample in a study of cytomegalovirus exposure and HLA in healthy donors. The repertoire was sequenced with immunoSEQ multiplex PCR; TCRdb's copy has only in-frame clones and lacks some. The repertoire holds 110,000 to 150,000 clones, with approximately 80% as singletons. The source material was PBMCs. These receptors were taken from a male donor in good health and CMV-seronegative. The CDR3 runs from the conserved cysteine through the conserved F or W. The D gene is left open where the match is weak. Rows give clone size only sometimes, using once, few, many, or a class for an expanded clone.

J	V	D	size	DNA	CDR3
TRBJ2-6	TRBV11-1	-	-	TGTGCCAGCAGCTTAGCGGACACTATGCTCTCTGGGGCCAACGTCCTGACTTTC	CASSLADTMLSGANVLTF
TRBJ2-7	TRBV4-1	TRBD2	-	TGCGCCAGCAGCCAACACCTAGCGGGCCTGGCCTACGAGCAGTACTTC	CASSQHLAGLAYEQYF
TRBJ1-2	TRBV11-2	TRBD1	-	TGTGCCAGCAGCTTAGAAACAGGGGTCTATGGCTACACCTTC	CASSLETGVYGYTF
TRBJ2-7	TRBV2	TRBD2	-	TGTGCCAGCAGTGAAGCGGTAGCGGGCTCCTACGAGCAGTACTTT	CASSEAVAGSYEQYF
TRBJ1-2	TRBV7-2	-	few	TGTGCCAGCAGCTTGCACCTTTCGGGTGGCTACACCTTC	CASSLHLSGGYTF
TRBJ2-3	TRBV6-1	-	-	TGTGCCAGCAGTGAAGTTAGCCATACGCAGTATTTT	CASSEVSHTQYF
TRBJ2-5	TRBV18	-	-	TGTGCCAGCTCCCCTAGCGAGACCCAGTACTTC	CASSPSETQYF
TRBJ1-2	TRBV6-1	-	once	TGTGCCAGCAGTGTCCACGTGCTGGGGGGGACGAACTATGGCTACACCTTC	CASSVHVLGGTNYGYTF
TRBJ2-7	TRBV7-3	-	-	TGTGCCAGCAGCTCTTCAGCTCTGGACAGACCCTTAGGCTCCTACGAGCAGTACTTC	CASSSSALDRPLGSYEQYF
TRBJ2-7	TRBV7-3	-	-	TGTGCCAGCAGCTCCGGGTCCTCCTACGAGCAGTACTTC	CASSSGSSYEQYF
TRBJ1-2	TRBV5-1	TRBD1	-	TGCGCCAGCAGCTCAGGGGGGACAGGGACTTGGGATGGCTACACCTTC	CASSSGGTGTWDGYTF
TRBJ2-5	TRBV9	TRBD2	-	TGTGCCAGCAGCGGAGAGCGGGAGTGGGAGACCCAGTACTTC	CASSGEREWETQYF
TRBJ2-1	TRBV5-8	TRBD2	-	TGTGCCAGCAGTTCCGGACTAGCGGAGTTCAATGAGCAGTTCTTC	CASSSGLAEFNEQFF
TRBJ2-5	TRBV5-1	TRBD1	-	TGCGCCAGCAGCTCGGGGACAGGGGATTGGGAGACCCAGTACTTC	CASSSGTGDWETQYF
TRBJ1-2	TRBV13	TRBD1	-	TGTGCCAGCAGCCGACAGGGGGAAGTGAGTGGCTACACCTTC	CASSRQGEVSGYTF
TRBJ1-3	TRBV7-9	-	-	TGTGCCAGCAGGGAACAGGGAGCCTTCTCTGGAAACACCATATATTTT	CASREQGAFSGNTIYF
TRBJ2-2	TRBV11-3	-	-	TGTGCCAGCAGCCCCCGACCAGCGACAGGACCCGGGGAGCTGTTTTTT	CASSPRPATGPGELFF
TRBJ1-1	TRBV7-9	-	-	TGTGCCAGCAGCTATACAGGGACCAACACTGAAGCTTTCTTT	CASSYTGTNTEAFF
TRBJ2-7	TRBV11-2	-	-	TGTGCCAGCAGCCCAGCGGGGACAAGCTCCTACGAGCAGTACTTC	CASSPAGTSSYEQYF
TRBJ2-7	TRBV28	-	-	TGTGCCAGCAGTCCGGGGGGCGGGAGAGGCGAGCAGTACTTC	CASSPGGGRGEQYF
TRBJ2-7	TRBV11-2	TRBD1	-	TGTGCCAGCAGCTCGGCCCGACAGGGAACGAGCTCCTACGAGCAGTACTTC	CASSSARQGTSSYEQYF
TRBJ1-5	TRBV2	-	-	TGTGCCAGCAGACCCGACAGAATTTGGAATCAGCCCCAGCATTTT	CASRPDRIWNQPQHF
TRBJ2-2	TRBV4-2	TRBD1	once	TGTGCCAGCAGGCCTCAGGGGGTAAAAACCGGGGAGCTGTTTTTT	CASRPQGVKTGELFF
TRBJ2-1	TRBV15	TRBD2	-	TGTGCCACCAGAGCCTCGGGTGCGGGAGGTGGTGGTGAGCAGTTCTTC	CATRASGAGGGGEQFF
TRBJ1-2	TRBV6-6	TRBD1	-	TGTGCCAGCAGATCCCACGGGACAGGAGTTGGCTACACCTTC	CASRSHGTGVGYTF
TRBJ2-7	TRBV5-6	TRBD1	-	TGTGCCAGCAGCCCCGGGACAGACCAAATACAGTACTTC	CASSPGTDQIQYF
TRBJ1-2	TRBV27	TRBD1	-	TGTGCCAGCAGTTTATCCCCGGGACAGGAAAACTATGGCTACACCTTC	CASSLSPGQENYGYTF